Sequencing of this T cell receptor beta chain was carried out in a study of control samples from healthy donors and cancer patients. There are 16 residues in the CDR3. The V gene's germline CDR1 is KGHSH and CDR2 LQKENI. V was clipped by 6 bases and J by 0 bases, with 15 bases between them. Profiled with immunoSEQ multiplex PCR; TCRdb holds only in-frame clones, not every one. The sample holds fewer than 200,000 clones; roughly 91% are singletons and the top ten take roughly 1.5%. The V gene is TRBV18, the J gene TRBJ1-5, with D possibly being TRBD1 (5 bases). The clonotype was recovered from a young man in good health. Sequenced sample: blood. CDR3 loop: CASSRNRYPSNQPQHF. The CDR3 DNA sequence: TGTGCCAGCTCTCGTAACAGGTATCCTAGCAATCAGCCCCAGCATTTT.